These T cell receptor beta chains were read from a single sample in a study of blood T cell repertoires in COVID-19. Here immunoSEQ multiplex PCR was the method, and the copy in TCRdb shows in-frame clones only, minus some. The repertoire holds 150,000 to 200,000 clones, more than 75% seen once, with roughly 17% in the top ten. Sequencing was done on a sample of PBMCs or T cells enriched from blood (not recorded which). The receptor source for this set is a woman between 50 and 59 years old with acute COVID-19. The CDR3 runs from the conserved cysteine through the conserved F or W. Each record gives: J gene, D gene, clone size, V gene, CDR3 DNA, CDR3 protein. D genes are given only for firm matches. Clone sizes are given selectively: once, few, many, or a class where the clone is expanded.

j_call: TRBJ2-5
d_call: NA
clone_size: NA
v_call: TRBV19
cdr3_nt: TGTGCCAGTAGTATAACCGTTAGTCTTTTGGAGACCCAGTACTTC
cdr3_aa: CASSITVSLLETQYF

j_call: TRBJ1-6
d_call: TRBD1
clone_size: NA
v_call: TRBV5-1
cdr3_nt: TGCGCCAGCAGCTTGGCCAAACCGGGACAGGGGGATTCACCCCTCCACTTT
cdr3_aa: CASSLAKPGQGDSPLHF

j_call: TRBJ1-2
d_call: TRBD1
clone_size: NA
v_call: TRBV9
cdr3_nt: TGTGCCAGCAGCGCCGAACCCACAGGGGAAGATTTTTATGGCTACACCTTC
cdr3_aa: CASSAEPTGEDFYGYTF

j_call: TRBJ2-5
d_call: NA
clone_size: NA
v_call: TRBV2
cdr3_nt: TGTGCCAGCAGCGACATGTACCAAGAGACCCAGTACTTC
cdr3_aa: CASSDMYQETQYF

j_call: TRBJ1-4
d_call: TRBD1
clone_size: NA
v_call: TRBV7-9
cdr3_nt: TGTGCCAGCCGCGACAGGGGGATGGGTGAAAAACTGTTTTTT
cdr3_aa: CASRDRGMGEKLFF

j_call: TRBJ1-5
d_call: NA
clone_size: NA
v_call: TRBV28
cdr3_nt: TGTGCCAGCCCCCCTCCGGGGTCCCATAGCAATCAGCCCCAGCATTTT
cdr3_aa: CASPPPGSHSNQPQHF

j_call: TRBJ1-2
d_call: NA
clone_size: NA
v_call: TRBV2
cdr3_nt: TGTGCCAGCAGTGGGGACACAGCTAACTATGGCTACACCTTC
cdr3_aa: CASSGDTANYGYTF

j_call: TRBJ2-2
d_call: NA
clone_size: NA
v_call: TRBV5-1
cdr3_nt: TGCGCCAGCAGCTTTTTCCAGGGTTCAGGAACCGGGGAGCTGTTTTTT
cdr3_aa: CASSFFQGSGTGELFF

j_call: TRBJ1-2
d_call: TRBD1
clone_size: NA
v_call: TRBV3-1/TRBV3-2
cdr3_nt: TGTGCCAGCAGCCAAGTCCCGATTTACAGGGGTGGCTACACCTTC
cdr3_aa: CASSQVPIYRGGYTF

j_call: TRBJ2-1
d_call: NA
clone_size: NA
v_call: TRBV2
cdr3_nt: TGTGCCAGCAGGATACAGGCGTACAATGAGCAGTTCTTC
cdr3_aa: CASRIQAYNEQFF

j_call: TRBJ2-1
d_call: NA
clone_size: NA
v_call: TRBV5-8
cdr3_nt: TGTGCCAGCAGCTTTGGCCGGTCGACTTACAATGAGCAGTTCTTC
cdr3_aa: CASSFGRSTYNEQFF

j_call: TRBJ2-1
d_call: TRBD2
clone_size: NA
v_call: TRBV7-2
cdr3_nt: TGTGCCAGCAGCTCCCAGACTAGCGGAAATGAGCAGTTCTTC
cdr3_aa: CASSSQTSGNEQFF

j_call: TRBJ1-1
d_call: TRBD1
clone_size: NA
v_call: TRBV24-1
cdr3_nt: TGTGCCACCGCTCCCGGGGACAGGGGACTTGGGAACACTGAAGCTTTCTTT
cdr3_aa: CATAPGDRGLGNTEAFF

j_call: TRBJ1-2
d_call: NA
clone_size: once
v_call: TRBV5-1
cdr3_nt: TGCGCCAGCAGCTTGGCTGCAGGCCCAGTCTATGGCTACACCTTC
cdr3_aa: CASSLAAGPVYGYTF

j_call: TRBJ1-1
d_call: TRBD1
clone_size: NA
v_call: TRBV3-1/TRBV3-2
cdr3_nt: TGTGCCAGCAGCCCTTGGACAGGACACATGAACACTGAAGCTTTCTTT
cdr3_aa: CASSPWTGHMNTEAFF

j_call: TRBJ1-3
d_call: NA
clone_size: NA
v_call: TRBV5-8
cdr3_nt: TGTGCCAGCAGCTTTAGGGGAAACGGAAACACCATATATTTT
cdr3_aa: CASSFRGNGNTIYF

j_call: TRBJ2-5
d_call: TRBD2
clone_size: NA
v_call: TRBV3-1/TRBV3-2
cdr3_nt: TGTGCCAGCAACCCGGGACTAGCGGGGGGGGAAGAGACCCAGTACTTC
cdr3_aa: CASNPGLAGGEETQYF

j_call: TRBJ2-6
d_call: NA
clone_size: NA
v_call: TRBV4-1
cdr3_nt: TGCGCCAGCAGCCACCAGGGGACTGGGGCCAACGTCCTGACTTTC
cdr3_aa: CASSHQGTGANVLTF

j_call: TRBJ2-3
d_call: TRBD2
clone_size: NA
v_call: TRBV4-1
cdr3_nt: TGCGCCAGCAGCCAAGACTTCCGGACTAGCCCTAGGACAGATACGCAGTATTTT
cdr3_aa: CASSQDFRTSPRTDTQYF

j_call: TRBJ1-1
d_call: NA
clone_size: NA
v_call: TRBV27
cdr3_nt: TGTGCCAGCAGTAGCGGTGGTGGCAACACTGAAGCTTTCTTT
cdr3_aa: CASSSGGGNTEAFF

j_call: TRBJ1-3
d_call: NA
clone_size: NA
v_call: TRBV28
cdr3_nt: TGTGCCAGCAGCTCCATGAGCTCTGGAAACACCATATATTTT
cdr3_aa: CASSSMSSGNTIYF

j_call: TRBJ2-1
d_call: NA
clone_size: NA
v_call: TRBV24-1
cdr3_nt: TGTGCCACCAGTGCGGGGGAATACAATGAGCAGTTCTTC
cdr3_aa: CATSAGEYNEQFF

j_call: TRBJ1-4
d_call: NA
clone_size: NA
v_call: TRBV20-1
cdr3_nt: TGCAGTGCGCCCAGGGGAAAACTGTTTTTT
cdr3_aa: CSAPRGKLFF

j_call: TRBJ1-2
d_call: TRBD1
clone_size: NA
v_call: TRBV6-5
cdr3_nt: TGTGCCAGCAGCAGACAGGGTGGGGGCTATGGCTACACCTTC
cdr3_aa: CASSRQGGGYGYTF

j_call: TRBJ1-6
d_call: TRBD1
clone_size: few
v_call: TRBV5-8
cdr3_nt: TGTGCCAGCAGCTTGAAACAGGGGGTCAATTCACCCCTCCACTTT
cdr3_aa: CASSLKQGVNSPLHF

j_call: TRBJ2-2
d_call: NA
clone_size: NA
v_call: TRBV5-1
cdr3_nt: TGCGCCAGCAGCTCCTCAGGAAGGCCGAACACCGGGGAGCTGTTTTTT
cdr3_aa: CASSSSGRPNTGELFF

j_call: TRBJ1-4
d_call: NA
clone_size: NA
v_call: TRBV29-1
cdr3_nt: TGCAGCGCGGGCACGGAGGGGCCCATTGAAAAACTGTTTTTT
cdr3_aa: CSAGTEGPIEKLFF

j_call: TRBJ2-5
d_call: TRBD2
clone_size: NA
v_call: TRBV10-3
cdr3_nt: TGTGCCATCAGTGTGTCTGGCGGGGGGAAAGAGACCCAGTACTTC
cdr3_aa: CAISVSGGGKETQYF

j_call: TRBJ1-2
d_call: NA
clone_size: NA
v_call: TRBV27
cdr3_nt: TGTGCCAGCAGTACCAAGAGTAACTATGGCTACACCTTC
cdr3_aa: CASSTKSNYGYTF

j_call: TRBJ1-5
d_call: NA
clone_size: NA
v_call: TRBV29-1
cdr3_nt: TGCAGCGTTGATCTTGGGCAGGGTCAGCCCCAGCATTTT
cdr3_aa: CSVDLGQGQPQHF

j_call: TRBJ2-3
d_call: TRBD2
clone_size: NA
v_call: TRBV24-1
cdr3_nt: TGTGCCACCAGTGACCCGACTAGCGGGGACAGGGCCACAGATACGCAGTATTTT
cdr3_aa: CATSDPTSGDRATDTQYF

j_call: TRBJ1-2
d_call: NA
clone_size: NA
v_call: TRBV10-2
cdr3_nt: TGCGCCAGCAGTGACCCGACAGTCCCCTATGGCTACACCTTC
cdr3_aa: CASSDPTVPYGYTF

j_call: TRBJ1-1
d_call: NA
clone_size: NA
v_call: TRBV6-5
cdr3_nt: TGTGCCAGCACCCAATACGAGAAATTGAACACTGAAGCTTTCTTT
cdr3_aa: CASTQYEKLNTEAFF

j_call: TRBJ1-5
d_call: TRBD1
clone_size: few
v_call: TRBV5-6
cdr3_nt: TGTGCCAGCAGCTTGGGGGACAGTAGCAATCAGCCCCAGCATTTT
cdr3_aa: CASSLGDSSNQPQHF

j_call: TRBJ2-6
d_call: NA
clone_size: once
v_call: TRBV19
cdr3_nt: TGTGCCAGTAGTCGAGGGTCGGGGGCTGGGGCCAACGTCCTGACTTTC
cdr3_aa: CASSRGSGAGANVLTF

j_call: TRBJ1-2
d_call: NA
clone_size: NA
v_call: TRBV20-1
cdr3_nt: TGCATCGCCCAGGGGAATGATGGCTACACCTTC
cdr3_aa: CIAQGNDGYTF

j_call: TRBJ1-1
d_call: TRBD1
clone_size: NA
v_call: TRBV12-3/TRBV12-4
cdr3_nt: TGTGCCAGCAGTCGGACAGGAGCTGAAGCTTTCTTT
cdr3_aa: CASSRTGAEAFF

j_call: TRBJ1-5
d_call: NA
clone_size: few
v_call: TRBV30
cdr3_nt: TGTGCCTGGGGACATAGGAGCAATCAGCCCCAGCATTTT
cdr3_aa: CAWGHRSNQPQHF

j_call: TRBJ1-6
d_call: NA
clone_size: few
v_call: TRBV9
cdr3_nt: TGTGCCAGCAGCCCCACAGAAACAGGCTATAATTCACCCCTCCACTTT
cdr3_aa: CASSPTETGYNSPLHF

j_call: TRBJ1-1
d_call: NA
clone_size: NA
v_call: TRBV11-3
cdr3_nt: TGTGCCAGCAGCTTAGGTGCCCCCTACGGGTTTAAAGCTTTCTTT
cdr3_aa: CASSLGAPYGFKAFF

j_call: TRBJ2-3
d_call: NA
clone_size: NA
v_call: TRBV19
cdr3_nt: TGTGCCAGTACTCCAGGGAGCACAGATACGCAGTATTTT
cdr3_aa: CASTPGSTDTQYF

j_call: TRBJ2-5
d_call: TRBD1
clone_size: NA
v_call: TRBV5-4
cdr3_nt: TGTGCCAGCAGCAAGGACAGGGTAGAGACCCAGTACTTC
cdr3_aa: CASSKDRVETQYF

j_call: TRBJ1-2
d_call: NA
clone_size: NA
v_call: TRBV6-5
cdr3_nt: TGTGCCACCTGTAGGCGGAGCTATGTTGGCTACACCTTC
cdr3_aa: CATCRRSYVGYTF

j_call: TRBJ2-1
d_call: TRBD2
clone_size: NA
v_call: TRBV5-1
cdr3_nt: TGCGCCAGCAGCCGACTAGCGAGTAACAATGAGCAGTTCTTC
cdr3_aa: CASSRLASNNEQFF

j_call: TRBJ1-1
d_call: NA
clone_size: NA
v_call: TRBV28
cdr3_nt: TGTGCCAGCAGCCCACCTGGGGCTATGAACACTGAAGCTTTCTTT
cdr3_aa: CASSPPGAMNTEAFF

j_call: TRBJ1-4
d_call: NA
clone_size: NA
v_call: TRBV30
cdr3_nt: TGTGCCTGGATGGACAGCGGCAATGAAAAACTGTTTTTT
cdr3_aa: CAWMDSGNEKLFF